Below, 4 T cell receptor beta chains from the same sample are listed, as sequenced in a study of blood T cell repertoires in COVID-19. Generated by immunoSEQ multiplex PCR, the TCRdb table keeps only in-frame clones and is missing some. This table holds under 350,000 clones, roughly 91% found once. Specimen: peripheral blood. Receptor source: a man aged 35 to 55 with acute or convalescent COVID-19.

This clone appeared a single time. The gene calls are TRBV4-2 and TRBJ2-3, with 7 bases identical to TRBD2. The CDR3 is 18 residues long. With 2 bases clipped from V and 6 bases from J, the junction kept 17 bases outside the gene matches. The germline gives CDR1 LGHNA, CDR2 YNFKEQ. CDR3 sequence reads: CASSQLSLTSPVTDTQYF. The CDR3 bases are TGTGCCAGCAGCCAACTTTCCCTGACTAGCCCTGTGACGGATACGCAGTATTTT.

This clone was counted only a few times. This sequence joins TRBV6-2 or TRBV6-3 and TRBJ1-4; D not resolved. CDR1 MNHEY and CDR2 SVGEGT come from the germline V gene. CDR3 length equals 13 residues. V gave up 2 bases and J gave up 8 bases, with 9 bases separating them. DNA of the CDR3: TGTGCCAGCAGTTACACGCCAGGCGAAAAACTGTTTTTT. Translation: CASSYTPGEKLFF.

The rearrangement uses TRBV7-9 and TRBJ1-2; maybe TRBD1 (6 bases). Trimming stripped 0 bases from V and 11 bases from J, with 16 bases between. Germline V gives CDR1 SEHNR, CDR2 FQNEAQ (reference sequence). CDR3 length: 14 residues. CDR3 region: CASSLAGGAVGYTF. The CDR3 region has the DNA TGTGCCAGCAGCTTAGCTGGGGGGGCAGTTGGATACACCTTC.

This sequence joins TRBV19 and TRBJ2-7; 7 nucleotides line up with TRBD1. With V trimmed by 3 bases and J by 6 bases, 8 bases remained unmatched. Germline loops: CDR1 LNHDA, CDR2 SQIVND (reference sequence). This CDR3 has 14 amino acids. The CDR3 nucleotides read TGTGCCAGTAGTATGTCACAGGGGTTGGGCGAGCAGTACTTC. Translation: CASSMSQGLGEQYF.